The rows below give T cell receptor beta chains drawn from one sample of a study of blood T cell repertoires in COVID-19. Profiled with immunoSEQ multiplex PCR; TCRdb holds only in-frame clones, not every one. The sample holds 70,000 to 100,000 clones, more than 70% seen once. Sequenced sample: peripheral blood. These receptors were obtained from a man between 45 and 60 years old with COVID-19, enrolled during active disease. CDR3s include the opening cysteine and the closing phenylalanine or tryptophan. The D gene is left open where the match is weak. Size is omitted from some rows. Given values are once, few, many or a class for expanded clones.

abundance	d_gene	v_gene	j_gene	CDR3nt	CDR3aa
NA	TRBD1	TRBV24-1	TRBJ2-5	TGTGCCACCAGTTATAGACAGGGGGTGTTAGAGACCCAGTACTTC	CATSYRQGVLETQYF
NA	TRBD1	TRBV19	TRBJ2-2	TGTGCCAGTAATCTACCCACAGGGGGACCGAACACCGGGGAGCTGTTTTTT	CASNLPTGGPNTGELFF
NA	NA	TRBV6-6	TRBJ1-4	TGTGCCAGCAGACCAGGTTTCGAGAAACTGTTTTTT	CASRPGFEKLFF
NA	NA	TRBV9	TRBJ2-2	TGTGCCAGCAGCCCAAGACAGGCTAGTGCCGGGGAGCTGTTTTTT	CASSPRQASAGELFF
NA	NA	TRBV23-1	TRBJ1-5	TGCGCCAGCAGTCAATATATGGTCGGGGGGGACTATAGCAATCAGCCCCAGCATTTT	CASSQYMVGGDYSNQPQHF
few	NA	TRBV4-2	TRBJ1-6	TGTGCCAGCAGCCAGCAACAGGACCGCTATAATTCACCCCTCCACTTT	CASSQQQDRYNSPLHF
NA	NA	TRBV7-9	TRBJ1-1	TGTGCCAGCAGCCAATTCAACTCGAACACTGAAGCTTTCTTT	CASSQFNSNTEAFF
NA	NA	TRBV5-3	TRBJ1-5	TGTGCCAGAAGCTGGAGAGCGGATCAGCCCCAGCATTTT	CARSWRADQPQHF
NA	TRBD2	TRBV5-1	TRBJ2-7	TGCGCCAGCAGCTTGGCCTCATCTAGCGGGGCCTACGAGCAGTACTTC	CASSLASSSGAYEQYF
NA	NA	TRBV10-3	TRBJ1-5	TGTGCCATCAGTGAGTCGGTAGTAGGGGCCGAGCAGCCCCAGCATTTT	CAISESVVGAEQPQHF
NA	NA	TRBV7-9	TRBJ2-2	TGTGCCAGCAGCTTATCAGGGGGAGGCGGGGAGCTGTTTTTT	CASSLSGGGGELFF
NA	NA	TRBV5-1	TRBJ2-2	TGCGCCAGCAGCTTGAACCCTGAGGTAGCCGGCGGGGAGCTGTTTTTT	CASSLNPEVAGGELFF
once	TRBD1	TRBV6-5	TRBJ1-6	TGTGCCAGCAGCCTGGACCGCAGGGGGCCCCTCCACTTT	CASSLDRRGPLHF
NA	NA	TRBV28	TRBJ1-6	TGTGCCAGCAGTTTTAATCCGGTCAATTCACCCCTCCACTTT	CASSFNPVNSPLHF
NA	NA	TRBV6-5	TRBJ2-3	TGTGCCAGCAGTTGGTCCTACGAAGTCACAGATACGCAGTATTTT	CASSWSYEVTDTQYF
NA	NA	TRBV11-3	TRBJ1-1	TGTGCCAGCTCCGGGTGGGACACTGAAGCTTTCTTT	CASSGWDTEAFF
NA	TRBD1	TRBV18	TRBJ2-2	TGTGCCAGCTCACTACAGGGGGCCGGGGAGCTGTTTTTT	CASSLQGAGELFF
NA	NA	TRBV27	TRBJ2-7	TGTGCCAGCAGTTTAAACAGGGTCGAGCAGTACTTC	CASSLNRVEQYF
NA	TRBD1	TRBV9	TRBJ2-3	TGTGCCAGCAGCGTAGCCTCGGGACAGGAGTCCGATACGCAGTATTTT	CASSVASGQESDTQYF
NA	TRBD1	TRBV19	TRBJ1-5	TGTGCCAGTAGTACCACCGGGACAGGGTTAAGTAGCAATCAGCCCCAGCATTTT	CASSTTGTGLSSNQPQHF
NA	TRBD1	TRBV28	TRBJ1-2	TGTGCCAGCAGTTTGGGCCAAGTAGGGGGCGCTAGGTATGGCTACACCTTC	CASSLGQVGGARYGYTF
NA	TRBD2	TRBV9	TRBJ2-1	TGTGCCAGCAGCCCGAGGACTAGCGGGGGGGCCATTGAGCAGTTCTTC	CASSPRTSGGAIEQFF
NA	TRBD1	TRBV10-2	TRBJ1-1	TGCGCCAGCAGTTGGACAGGGGCGGTGATGAACACTGAAGCTTTCTTT	CASSWTGAVMNTEAFF
once	TRBD1	TRBV2	TRBJ2-1	TGTGCCAGCAGCCGGGACAGGGTCGGGAATGAGCAGTTCTTC	CASSRDRVGNEQFF
NA	NA	TRBV7-9	TRBJ2-2	TGTGCCAGCAGCCGCCACGGGGGTCCCGGATACACCGGGGAGCTGTTTTTT	CASSRHGGPGYTGELFF
once	NA	TRBV7-8	TRBJ1-1	TGTGCCAGCAGCTTAGGAATAGGACAGATGAACACTGAAGCTTTCTTT	CASSLGIGQMNTEAFF
NA	TRBD2	TRBV7-3	TRBJ2-1	TGTGCCAGCAGCTTGAGCGGGGGGACCTACAATGAGCAGTTCTTC	CASSLSGGTYNEQFF
NA	NA	TRBV7-9	TRBJ2-5	TGTGCCGCCAGGCAGGGTGAAGAGACCCAGTACTTC	CAARQGEETQYF
NA	NA	TRBV29-1	TRBJ1-1	TGCAGCGTAGGGCCTGGAGGGAGAGCTTTCTTT	CSVGPGGRAFF
once	TRBD1	TRBV7-2	TRBJ1-1	TGTGCCAGCAGCCCGGACAGGGTAAACACTGAAGCTTTCTTT	CASSPDRVNTEAFF
NA	TRBD1	TRBV9	TRBJ2-7	TGTGCCAGCAGCGAGGGGGACAGAGACTCCTACGAGCAGTACTTC	CASSEGDRDSYEQYF
NA	TRBD1	TRBV9	TRBJ2-7	TGTGCCAGCAGCGAAGCCCCTTGGGACAGGGCCCACGAGCAGTACTTC	CASSEAPWDRAHEQYF
NA	TRBD1	TRBV10-3	TRBJ2-1	TGTGCCACTTCCGGGACAGGGTCCTACAATGAGCAGTTCTTC	CATSGTGSYNEQFF
once	NA	TRBV5-1	TRBJ2-7	TGCGCCAGCAGCCCCGGGACGATGGAGGGTGAGCAGTACTTC	CASSPGTMEGEQYF
NA	TRBD1	TRBV18	TRBJ1-2	TGTGCCAGCTCACCACAAGAGACAGGGGGCTATGGCTACACCTTC	CASSPQETGGYGYTF
NA	TRBD1	TRBV14	TRBJ1-2	TGTGCCAGCAGCCACCTACAGGGGTTTCATAATGGCTACACCTTC	CASSHLQGFHNGYTF
NA	TRBD1	TRBV18	TRBJ1-4	TGTGCCAGCTCCGACTTAACCACGGATGAAACAGGGGAGAATGAAAAACTGTTTTTT	CASSDLTTDETGENEKLFF
NA	TRBD1	TRBV19	TRBJ2-1	TGTGCCAGTAGTGTTTCCACAGGGGGCTCCTACAATGAGCAGTTCTTC	CASSVSTGGSYNEQFF
NA	NA	TRBV11-2	TRBJ2-7	TGTGCCAGCAGCTTAGGGCTGGGCACGATCCCCGTGAAGCAGTACTTC	CASSLGLGTIPVKQYF
NA	NA	TRBV21-1	TRBJ2-3	TGTGCCAGCAGCAAAGGGCGGGGAACGGAAGATACGCAGTATTTT	CASSKGRGTEDTQYF
NA	NA	TRBV6-4	TRBJ2-2	TGTGCCAGCAGCCAGACAGTTAACACCGGGGAGCTGTTTTTT	CASSQTVNTGELFF
NA	TRBD1	TRBV5-4	TRBJ2-2	TGTGCCAGCAGCTCTGACAGGGGGTTCACCGGGGAGCTGTTTTTT	CASSSDRGFTGELFF
NA	TRBD1	TRBV6-6	TRBJ2-7	TGTGCCAGCAGTCAGGGACAGGGCTCCTACGAGCAGTACTTC	CASSQGQGSYEQYF
NA	NA	TRBV18	TRBJ1-5	TGTGCCAGCTCACCAACGGGTTATAGCAATCAGCCCCAGCATTTT	CASSPTGYSNQPQHF
NA	TRBD1	TRBV5-4	TRBJ2-5	TGTGCCAGCAGCTTGGCCTCCCTCAGGGGGCTTGGTTATGGGGAGACCCAGTACTTC	CASSLASLRGLGYGETQYF
NA	TRBD1	TRBV7-8	TRBJ1-6	TGTGCCAGCAGCTTGGGACAGCTACACTCACCCCTCCACTTT	CASSLGQLHSPLHF
NA	NA	TRBV5-4	TRBJ2-1	TGTGCCAGCAGCCCGGGGGGCCTAAGCTCCTACAATGAGCAGTTCTTC	CASSPGGLSSYNEQFF
once	NA	TRBV5-4	TRBJ1-6	TGTGCCAGCAGCTTCGGGACTTTAGGCTCACCCCTCCACTTT	CASSFGTLGSPLHF
NA	TRBD2	TRBV5-1	TRBJ2-3	TGCGCCAGCAGTTCGGGACTAGCGGACGATACGCAGTATTTT	CASSSGLADDTQYF
NA	TRBD1	TRBV19	TRBJ1-2	TGTGCCAGTAGCCGGGACAGGGGTAATGCTGGCTACACCTTC	CASSRDRGNAGYTF
NA	NA	TRBV13	TRBJ1-4	TGTGCCAGCAGCTTACAGGGAAGGGATGAAAAACTGTTTTTT	CASSLQGRDEKLFF
NA	NA	TRBV19	TRBJ1-5	TGTGCCAGTAGTATAACGACCACTCTCGGACAGCGAAGCAATCAGCCCCAGCATTTT	CASSITTTLGQRSNQPQHF
NA	TRBD2	TRBV3-1/TRBV3-2	TRBJ2-1	TGTGCCAGCAGCCAAACTAGCGGGGCGGAGTTCTTC	CASSQTSGAEFF
NA	TRBD1	TRBV5-8	TRBJ2-5	TGTGCCAGCAGCTCCCGGGACAGGGAGGTAGAGGAGACCCAGTACTTC	CASSSRDREVEETQYF